The sequence of this TCR beta chain was determined in a study of cytomegalovirus exposure and HLA in healthy donors. Overall study results and limits: It was confirmed in vitro that a few of the CMV-associated chains were specific for CMV antigens. It was reportedly the case that the classifier diagnosed cytomegalovirus status with high specificity and sensitivity.

Profiling relied on immunoSEQ multiplex PCR, and the TCRdb table lists in-frame clones only, not all of them. The sample consists of fewer than 200,000 clones, about 85% of them appearing once. Donors came from a validation cohort of 95 to 150 subjects, distinct from the first 666-subject cohort. Trimming took 6 bases from V and 7 from J; bases not matched to a gene: 13. The CDR3 consists of 16 residues. CDR1 and CDR2 from the germline V gene are MGHRA and YSYEKL. Worth noting for this clone: Its antigen is as yet unknown.

This TCR was recovered from a man aged 18 to 29 in good health and CMV-seropositive. Sequencing was carried out using PBMCs. The chain carries TRBV4-1 and TRBJ1-2, with TRBD1 matching over 11 bases. The CDR3: CASRPPGTGGSGGYTF. DNA of the CDR3: TGCGCCAGCAGACCTCCCGGGACAGGGGGTTCGGGTGGCTACACCTTC.